This is a list of T cell receptor beta chains from one sample in a study of identical twins. TCRdb passed the 5' RACE reads through MiXCR, listing each CDR3 protein once. The table includes approximately 210,000 distinct CDR3 sequences, approximately 15% detected once. These data were also reused for a study on T cells expressing NK-cell markers.

The source material was CD8+ T cells sorted from blood. Source of these receptors: a woman between 18 and 30 years old in good health. Both conserved end residues are part of each CDR3. A D gene is named only where the DNA matches it firmly. Some rows have no size entry. The others give once, few or many, or a class for an expanded clone.

CDR3 protein	CDR3 DNA	clone size	D gene	V gene	J gene
CASSHVGERGSTDTQYF	TGCGCCAGCAGCCACGTAGGAGAGCGGGGGAGCACAGATACGCAGTATTTT	-	TRBD2	TRBV4-3	TRBJ2-3
CASSFDFRGFQFF	TGTGCCAGCAGTTTCGACTTTAGGGGCTTTCAGTTCTTC	few	-	TRBV12-3/TRBV12-4	TRBJ2-1
CASIESGEKETQYF	TGTGCCAGCATTGAAAGCGGAGAAAAAGAGACCCAGTACTTC	few	-	TRBV7-9	TRBJ2-5
CASSVSWGYDNEQFF	TGTGCCAGCAGCGTATCCTGGGGTTATGACAATGAGCAGTTCTTC	-	-	TRBV9	TRBJ2-1
CSARDRRGGYNEQFF	TGCAGTGCTAGAGATCGACGGGGGGGGTACAATGAGCAGTTCTTC	-	TRBD2	TRBV20-1	TRBJ2-1
CASSLRTFSSYNEQFF	TGTGCCAGCAGTTTACGGACGTTTAGCTCCTACAATGAGCAGTTCTTC	-	-	TRBV27	TRBJ2-1
CASSERRLAGEQFF	TGTGCCAGCAGTGAAAGGAGACTAGCAGGTGAGCAGTTCTTC	-	TRBD2	TRBV6-1	TRBJ2-1
CASSLNEYEQYF	TGTGCCAGCAGTTTAAACGAGTACGAGCAGTACTTC	few	-	TRBV12-3/TRBV12-4	TRBJ2-7
CASSLWGEETQYF	TGTGCCAGCAGTTTATGGGGCGAAGAGACCCAGTACTTC	few	-	TRBV12-3/TRBV12-4	TRBJ2-5
CASSQGAASPKQFF	TGCGCCAGCAGCCAAGGAGCCGCGAGCCCCAAGCAGTTCTTC	-	-	TRBV4-3	TRBJ2-1
CASSYRGFGTQYF	TGTGCCAGCAGTTACAGGGGGTTTGGGACCCAGTACTTC	-	TRBD1	TRBV27	TRBJ2-5
CASRSFSGYEQYF	TGTGCCAGCCGTTCGTTTAGCGGCTACGAGCAGTACTTC	-	-	TRBV12-3/TRBV12-4	TRBJ2-7
CASSFPGYSYEQYF	TGTGCCAGCAGCTTTCCGGGTTACTCCTACGAGCAGTACTTC	-	-	TRBV11-1	TRBJ2-7
CASTESSTDTQYF	TGCGCCAGCACCGAATCTAGCACAGATACGCAGTATTTT	few	-	TRBV5-1	TRBJ2-3
CASSLVGANEKLFF	TGTGCCAGCAGCTTAGTGGGGGCTAATGAAAAACTGTTTTTT	many	-	TRBV7-9	TRBJ1-4
CASSWDNGPNSPLHF	TGCGCCAGCAGCTGGGACAACGGTCCTAATTCACCCCTCCACTTT	few	-	TRBV5-1	TRBJ1-6
CASSTAQGADTEAFF	TGTGCCAGCAGTACAGCACAGGGGGCTGACACTGAAGCTTTCTTT	-	TRBD1	TRBV27	TRBJ1-1
CASSLAVGGLTGELFF	TGCGCCAGCAGCTTGGCCGTGGGGGGCCTCACCGGGGAGCTGTTTTTT	-	-	TRBV5-1	TRBJ2-2
CASSLTVREQFF	TGTGCCAGCAGCTTGACGGTACGTGAGCAGTTCTTC	few	-	TRBV5-6	TRBJ2-1
CASLAGGPRFTDTQYF	TGTGCCAGTTTAGCGGGAGGCCCACGGTTCACAGATACGCAGTATTTT	few	TRBD2	TRBV11-2	TRBJ2-3
CASREVSGGGETQYF	TGCGCCAGCAGAGAAGTTAGCGGGGGAGGAGAGACCCAGTACTTC	-	TRBD2	TRBV5-1	TRBJ2-5
CASSYGFGEETQYF	TGTGCCAGCAGTTACGGGTTTGGGGAAGAGACCCAGTACTTC	-	-	TRBV6-5	TRBJ2-5
CASSSELAQETQYF	TGCGCCAGCAGCTCGGAACTAGCCCAAGAGACCCAGTACTTC	few	-	TRBV5-1	TRBJ2-5
CSADSGPSTDTQYF	TGCAGTGCTGATAGCGGCCCGAGCACAGATACGCAGTATTTT	-	-	TRBV20-1	TRBJ2-3
CASSKSGGRNGYTF	TGTGCCAGCAGCAAATCAGGGGGTCGGAATGGCTACACCTTC	-	TRBD1	TRBV7-3	TRBJ1-2
CASGKGADTQYF	TGTGCCAGCGGCAAGGGGGCAGATACGCAGTATTTT	few	-	TRBV27	TRBJ2-3
CASSRLYFREEGSYNEQFF	TGTGCCAGCAGCCGCCTATATTTCCGGGAGGAGGGTTCCTACAATGAGCAGTTCTTC	few	TRBD2	TRBV12-3/TRBV12-4	TRBJ2-1
CASSYEAGGDPTGELFF	TGTGCCAGCAGTTATGAGGCAGGGGGCGATCCCACCGGGGAGCTGTTTTTT	many	TRBD1	TRBV12-3/TRBV12-4	TRBJ2-2
CASSLGSSTEAFF	TGTGCCAGCAGCTTAGGGTCGAGCACTGAAGCTTTCTTT	-	-	TRBV11-2	TRBJ1-1
CASSMGDTQYF	TGTGCCAGCTCGATGGGGGATACGCAGTATTTT	few	-	TRBV12-3/TRBV12-4	TRBJ2-3
CAWRRYRDTEAFF	TGTGCCTGGAGGAGGTACAGGGACACTGAAGCTTTCTTT	few	-	TRBV30	TRBJ1-1
CASSVRDYQETQYF	TGTGCCAGCAGCGTTAGGGACTACCAAGAGACCCAGTACTTC	-	-	TRBV9	TRBJ2-5
CSAREMVAKNIQYF	TGCAGTGCTAGAGAAATGGTAGCCAAAAACATTCAGTACTTC	few	-	TRBV20-1	TRBJ2-4
CASTGLAGEIGQFF	TGCGCCAGCACTGGACTAGCGGGGGAGATAGGGCAGTTCTTC	-	TRBD2	TRBV5-1	TRBJ2-1
CASSQTIMNTEAFF	TGTGCCAGCAGCCAAACTATCATGAACACTGAAGCTTTCTTT	-	-	TRBV3-1	TRBJ1-1
CASSAGGAGAYEQYF	TGTGCCAGCAGCGCAGGTGGGGCAGGTGCCTACGAGCAGTACTTC	-	-	TRBV9	TRBJ2-7
CASSLGVGSLSTDTQYF	TGTGCCAGCAGCTTAGGAGTAGGAAGCCTAAGCACAGATACGCAGTATTTT	-	-	TRBV11-2	TRBJ2-3
CASNRDVGAVGTQETQYF	TGTGCCAGCAATAGAGATGTCGGGGCAGTGGGCACTCAAGAGACCCAGTACTTC	few	-	TRBV2	TRBJ2-5
CAISERDSSTDTQYF	TGTGCCATCAGTGAGCGGGACAGTTCCACAGATACGCAGTATTTT	few	TRBD1	TRBV10-3	TRBJ2-3
CSARVVSRETEAFF	TGCAGTGCTAGAGTAGTTTCAAGGGAAACGGAAGCTTTCTTT	few	-	TRBV20-1	TRBJ1-1
CASSLSNRNEQFF	TGTGCCAGCAGTTTATCGAACCGGAATGAGCAGTTCTTC	-	-	TRBV27	TRBJ2-1
CSVFSRDSDTGELFF	TGCAGCGTTTTCTCCCGGGACTCAGACACCGGGGAGCTGTTTTTT	-	-	TRBV29-1	TRBJ2-2
CASSQDSRGTEAFF	TGCGCCAGCAGCCAAGATAGCAGGGGCACTGAAGCTTTCTTT	-	-	TRBV4-1	TRBJ1-1
CASSQVRPGYYGYTF	TGTGCCAGCAGCCAAGTCCGGCCTGGGTACTATGGCTACACCTTC	few	-	TRBV3-1	TRBJ1-2
CASSLLAGGGETQYF	TGTGCCAGCAGCCTACTAGCGGGGGGTGGGGAGACCCAGTACTTC	-	TRBD2	TRBV12-3/TRBV12-4	TRBJ2-5